This T cell receptor (beta chain) was recorded in a study of blood T cell repertoires in COVID-19. Some clones are missing from TCRdb's copy, which holds only in-frame ones; the method was immunoSEQ multiplex PCR. The top ten clones hold approximately 4% of a sample with approximately 210,000 clones, roughly 85% of them seen once. Germline V lookup: CDR1 LGHNA, CDR2 YNFKEQ. The CDR3 totals 16 residues. The ends lost 3 bases at V and 8 bases at J; junction bases unmatched: 6. This chain joins TRBV4-2 and TRBJ2-1, with TRBD2 matching 14 bases. This clonotype was sampled from a woman of 80 years or more with acute or convalescent COVID-19. The sequencing input was peripheral blood. The CDR3 bases are TGTGCCAGCAGCCATAGGGGACTAGCGGGGGTCGATGAGCAGTTCTTC. This translates into CASSHRGLAGVDEQFF.